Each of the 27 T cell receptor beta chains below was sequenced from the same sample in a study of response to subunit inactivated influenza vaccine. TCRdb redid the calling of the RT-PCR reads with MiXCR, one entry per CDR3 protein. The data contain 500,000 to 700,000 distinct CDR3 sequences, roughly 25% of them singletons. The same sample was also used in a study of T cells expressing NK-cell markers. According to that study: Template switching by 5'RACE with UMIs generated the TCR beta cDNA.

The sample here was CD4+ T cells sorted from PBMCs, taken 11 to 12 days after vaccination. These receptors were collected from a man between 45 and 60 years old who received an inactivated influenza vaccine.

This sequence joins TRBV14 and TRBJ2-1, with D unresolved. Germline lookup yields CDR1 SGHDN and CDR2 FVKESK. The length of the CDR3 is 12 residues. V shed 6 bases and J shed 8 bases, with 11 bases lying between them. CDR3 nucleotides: TGTGCCAGCAGTCTAAATTACTATGAGCAGTTCTTC. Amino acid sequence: CASSLNYYEQFF.

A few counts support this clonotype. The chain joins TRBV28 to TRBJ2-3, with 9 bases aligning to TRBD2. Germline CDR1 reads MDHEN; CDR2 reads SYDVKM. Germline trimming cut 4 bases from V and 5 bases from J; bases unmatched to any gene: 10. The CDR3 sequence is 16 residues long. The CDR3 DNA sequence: TGTGCCAGCAGTTCGCGCCATAGCGGGAGTCAAGATACGCAGTATTTT. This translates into CASSSRHSGSQDTQYF.

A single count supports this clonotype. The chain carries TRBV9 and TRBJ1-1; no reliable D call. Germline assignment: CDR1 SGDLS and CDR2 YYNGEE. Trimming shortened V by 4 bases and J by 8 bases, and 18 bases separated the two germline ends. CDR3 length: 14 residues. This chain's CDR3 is CASSPTEPGAEAFF. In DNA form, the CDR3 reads TGTGCCAGCAGCCCGACCGAACCGGGAGCAGAAGCTTTCTTT. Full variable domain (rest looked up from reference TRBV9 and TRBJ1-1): DSGVTQTPKHLITATGQRVTLRCSPRSGDLSVYWYQQSLDQGLQFLIQYYNGEERAKGNILERFSAQQFPDLHSELNLSSLELGDSALYFCASSPTEPGAEAFFGQGTRLTVV.

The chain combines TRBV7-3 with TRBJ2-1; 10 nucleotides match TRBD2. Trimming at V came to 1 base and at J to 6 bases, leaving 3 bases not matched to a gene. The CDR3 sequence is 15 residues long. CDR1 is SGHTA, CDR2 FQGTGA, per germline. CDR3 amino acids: CASSLNPSGSNEQFF. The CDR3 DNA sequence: TGTGCCAGCAGCTTAAACCCTAGCGGGAGCAATGAGCAGTTCTTC.

The CDR3: CASSQRTSGNYEQYF. In DNA, the CDR3 is TGTGCCAGCAGCCAAAGGACTAGCGGGAACTACGAGCAGTACTTC. The chain couples TRBV3-1 to TRBJ2-7; 12 bases agree with TRBD2. Germline CDR1 and CDR2: LGHDT and YNNKEL (reference sequence). Germline trimming cut 2 bases from V and 3 bases from J; bases unmatched to any gene: 2. CDR3 size: 15 residues.

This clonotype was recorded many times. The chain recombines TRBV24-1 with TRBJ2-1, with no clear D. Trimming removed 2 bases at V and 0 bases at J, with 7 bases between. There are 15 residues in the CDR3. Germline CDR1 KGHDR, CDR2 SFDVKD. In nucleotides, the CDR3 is TGTGCCACCAGTGATTCGGTTAGCTCCTACAATGAGCAGTTCTTC. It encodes CATSDSVSSYNEQFF.

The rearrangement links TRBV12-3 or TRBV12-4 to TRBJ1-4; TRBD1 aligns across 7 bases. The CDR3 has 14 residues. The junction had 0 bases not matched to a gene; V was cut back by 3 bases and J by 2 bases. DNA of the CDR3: TGTGCCAGCAGTTTGACAGGGACTAATGAAAAACTGTTTTTT. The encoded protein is CASSLTGTNEKLFF.

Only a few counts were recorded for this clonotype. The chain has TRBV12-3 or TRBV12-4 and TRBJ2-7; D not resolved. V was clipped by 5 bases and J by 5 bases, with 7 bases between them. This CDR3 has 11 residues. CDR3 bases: TGTGCCAGCAGTAAGGGTCACGAGCAGTACTTC. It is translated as CASSKGHEQYF.

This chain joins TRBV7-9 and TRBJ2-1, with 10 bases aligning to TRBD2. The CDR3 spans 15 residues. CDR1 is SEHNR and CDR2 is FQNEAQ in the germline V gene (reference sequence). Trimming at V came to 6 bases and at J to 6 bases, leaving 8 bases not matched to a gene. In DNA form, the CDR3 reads TGTGCCAGCAGACTCCCTAGCGGGAGAGGCAATGAGCAGTTCTTC. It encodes CASRLPSGRGNEQFF.

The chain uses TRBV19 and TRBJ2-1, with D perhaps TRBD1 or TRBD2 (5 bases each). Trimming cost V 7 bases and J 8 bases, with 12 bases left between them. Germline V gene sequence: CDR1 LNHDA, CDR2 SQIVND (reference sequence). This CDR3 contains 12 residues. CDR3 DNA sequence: TGTGCCAGTAATGGGGGTTGGGATGAGCAGTTCTTC. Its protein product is CASNGGWDEQFF.

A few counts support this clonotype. This CDR3 reads CASSQDLFSYEQYF. In DNA, the CDR3 is TGCGCCAGCAGCCAAGATTTGTTTTCCTACGAGCAGTACTTC. V gene TRBV4-3 combines with J gene TRBJ2-7; D is undetermined. The V and J ends lost 0 bases and 1 base respectively, with 7 bases between them. The CDR3 loop spans 14 amino acids. The V gene's germline CDR1 is LGHNA and CDR2 YSLEER.

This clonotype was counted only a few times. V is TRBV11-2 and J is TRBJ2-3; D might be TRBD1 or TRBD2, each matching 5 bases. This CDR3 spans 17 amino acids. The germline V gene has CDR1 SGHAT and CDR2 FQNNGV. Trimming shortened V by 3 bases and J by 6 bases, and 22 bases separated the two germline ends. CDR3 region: CASSFRALGPSWDTQYF. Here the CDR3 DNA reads TGTGCCAGCAGCTTTAGGGCCCTGGGACCTAGTTGGGATACGCAGTATTTT.

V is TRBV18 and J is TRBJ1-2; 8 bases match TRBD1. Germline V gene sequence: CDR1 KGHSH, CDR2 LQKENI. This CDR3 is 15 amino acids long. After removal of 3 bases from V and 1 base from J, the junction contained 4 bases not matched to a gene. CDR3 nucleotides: TGTGCCAGCTCACCGACAGGGGAAGATAACTATGGCTACACCTTC. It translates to CASSPTGEDNYGYTF.

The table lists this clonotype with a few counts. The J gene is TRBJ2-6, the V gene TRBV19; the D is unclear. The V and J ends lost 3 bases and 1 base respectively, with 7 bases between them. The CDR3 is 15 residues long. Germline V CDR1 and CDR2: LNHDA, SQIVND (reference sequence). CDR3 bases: TGTGCCAGTAGTATTCCCGGGTCTGGGGCCAACGTCCTGACTTTC. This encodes CASSIPGSGANVLTF.

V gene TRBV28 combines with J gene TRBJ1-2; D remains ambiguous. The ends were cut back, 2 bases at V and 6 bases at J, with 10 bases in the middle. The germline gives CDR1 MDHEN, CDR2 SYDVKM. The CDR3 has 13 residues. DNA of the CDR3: TGTGCCAGCAGTTTAGTTGTAAGGAATGGCTACACCTTC. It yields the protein CASSLVVRNGYTF.

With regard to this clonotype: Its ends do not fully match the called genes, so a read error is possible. The CDR3 protein is CARSRTVQETQYF. The CDR3 bases are TGTGCCCGCAGTAGGACAGTACAAGAGACCCAGTACTTC. The chain uses TRBV6-1 and TRBJ2-5; D might be TRBD1 (6 bases). Germline CDR1 is MNHNS and CDR2 is SASEGT. The CDR3 sequence is 13 residues long.

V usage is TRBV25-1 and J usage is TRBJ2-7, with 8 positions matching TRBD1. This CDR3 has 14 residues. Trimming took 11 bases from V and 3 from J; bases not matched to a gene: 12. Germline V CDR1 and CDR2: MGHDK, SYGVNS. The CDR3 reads CAPGPGQACYEQYF. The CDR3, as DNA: TGTGCCCCCGGACCGGGACAGGCATGCTACGAGCAGTACTTC.

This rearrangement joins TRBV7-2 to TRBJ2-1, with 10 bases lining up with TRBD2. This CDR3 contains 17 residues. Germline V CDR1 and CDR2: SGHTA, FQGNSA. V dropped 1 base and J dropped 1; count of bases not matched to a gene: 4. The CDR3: CASSLVALAGSYNEQFF. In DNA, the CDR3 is TGTGCCAGCAGCTTAGTGGCACTAGCGGGATCCTACAATGAGCAGTTCTTC.

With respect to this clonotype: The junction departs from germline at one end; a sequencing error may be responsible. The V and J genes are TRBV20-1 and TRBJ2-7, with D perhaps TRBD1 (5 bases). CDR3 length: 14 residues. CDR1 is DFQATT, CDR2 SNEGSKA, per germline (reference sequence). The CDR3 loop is CSARGTFKAYDQYF. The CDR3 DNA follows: TGCAGTGCTAGAGGGACATTTAAAGCCTACGACCAGTACTTC.

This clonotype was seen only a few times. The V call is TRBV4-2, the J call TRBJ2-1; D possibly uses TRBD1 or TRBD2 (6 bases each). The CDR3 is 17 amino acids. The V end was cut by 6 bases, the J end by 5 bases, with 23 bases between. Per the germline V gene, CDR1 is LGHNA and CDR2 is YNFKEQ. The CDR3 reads CASRGGLGSPGNNEQFF. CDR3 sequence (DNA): TGTGCCAGCAGAGGGGGGCTTGGGTCCCCGGGTAACAATGAGCAGTTCTTC.

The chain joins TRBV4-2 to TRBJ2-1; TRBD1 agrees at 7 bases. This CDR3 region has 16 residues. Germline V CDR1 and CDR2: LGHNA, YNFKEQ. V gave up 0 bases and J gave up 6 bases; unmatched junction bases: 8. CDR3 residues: CASSQDLQGVGNEQFF. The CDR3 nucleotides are TGTGCCAGCAGCCAAGATCTGCAGGGGGTGGGCAATGAGCAGTTCTTC.

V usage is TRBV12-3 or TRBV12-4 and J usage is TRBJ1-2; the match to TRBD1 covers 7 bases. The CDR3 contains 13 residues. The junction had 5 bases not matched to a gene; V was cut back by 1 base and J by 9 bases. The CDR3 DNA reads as TGTGCCAGCAGTTTAGGACGACAGGGACGCTACACCTTC. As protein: CASSLGRQGRYTF.

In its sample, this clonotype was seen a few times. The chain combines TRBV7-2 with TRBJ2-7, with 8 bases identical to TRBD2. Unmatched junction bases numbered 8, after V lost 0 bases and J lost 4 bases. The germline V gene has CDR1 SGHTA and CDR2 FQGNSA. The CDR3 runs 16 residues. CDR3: CASSLAPGGVLYEQYF. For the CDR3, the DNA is TGTGCCAGCAGCTTAGCACCGGGAGGGGTTTTGTACGAGCAGTACTTC.

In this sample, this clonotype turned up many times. In DNA form, the CDR3 reads TGTGCCAGCAGCTACGTTACTGGCGGGGGTCGAGAGACCCAGTACTTC. This translates into CASSYVTGGGRETQYF. V and J are TRBV12-3 or TRBV12-4 and TRBJ2-5; 7 nucleotides line up with TRBD2. Unmatched junction bases numbered 14, after V lost 6 bases and J lost 4 bases. The CDR3 is 16 amino acids.

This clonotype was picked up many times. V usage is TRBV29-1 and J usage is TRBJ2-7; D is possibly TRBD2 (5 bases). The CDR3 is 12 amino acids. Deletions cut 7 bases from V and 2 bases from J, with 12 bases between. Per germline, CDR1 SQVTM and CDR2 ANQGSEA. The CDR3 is CSAKLGTYEQYF. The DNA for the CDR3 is TGCAGCGCCAAGCTCGGGACCTACGAGCAGTACTTC.

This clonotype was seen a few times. The CDR3, as DNA: TGCAGCGTGGCCCTACAGGCCTTGAACACTGAAGCTTTCTTT. This codes for CSVALQALNTEAFF. The V gene is TRBV29-1, the J gene TRBJ1-1, with D perhaps matching TRBD1 (5 bases). This CDR3 comprises 14 residues. The V end was cut by 6 bases, the J end by 0 bases, with 14 bases between. Germline CDR1 SQVTM, CDR2 ANQGSEA.

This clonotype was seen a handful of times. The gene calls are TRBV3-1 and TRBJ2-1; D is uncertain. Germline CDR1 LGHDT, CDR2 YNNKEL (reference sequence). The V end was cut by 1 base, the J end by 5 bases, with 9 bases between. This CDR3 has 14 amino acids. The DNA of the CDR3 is TGTGCCAGCAGCCAAGTTGCGAGTCACAATGAGCAGTTCTTC. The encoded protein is CASSQVASHNEQFF.